This TCR beta chain was sequenced in a study of blood T cell repertoires in COVID-19. Study at large: The United States, Italy and Spain provided the acute and convalescent COVID-19 samples. Sources were T cells, B-cell-depleted T cells, or PBMCs; the material itself was cDNA or gDNA.

The authors' processing: Amplification of reference gene primers was used by the study to estimate nucleated cell counts. Sequenced by immunoSEQ multiplex PCR; TCRdb stores in-frame clones only, minus some. V and J calls and clone size follow that table, whereas D and trimming were derived from the DNA. This table has about 100,000 clones, approximately 87% appearing once. The CDR3 runs to 14 residues. Trimming at V came to 3 bases and at J to 2 bases, leaving 4 bases not matched to a gene. Germline values: CDR1 LNHNV, CDR2 YYDKDF (reference sequence). The specimen was peripheral blood. This chain uses TRBV15 with TRBJ2-7; 7 bases map to TRBD2. The clonotype comes from a human donor in a cohort sampled during active COVID-19. Written as DNA, the CDR3 is TGTGCCACCAGCAGCAGCGGGAACCCCTACGAGCAGTACTTC. Translated, it gives CATSSSGNPYEQYF.